This T cell receptor (beta chain) was sequenced during a study of identifying expanded T cells in peripheral blood. During the collection period, no donor immune events like infections were recorded. Assay: immunoSEQ multiplex PCR; the TCRdb copy retains only in-frame clones and omits some. Of about 47,000 clones detected, roughly 82% appear once; the ten largest clones hold around 15%. The count of this clone is one. This CDR3 has 16 residues. CDR1 and CDR2 from the germline V gene are KGHSH and LQKENI. V was pared by 4 bases and J by 7 bases, with 7 bases of the junction left unmatched. The V gene is TRBV18, the J gene TRBJ2-2; 12 bases fit TRBD1. The sequenced material came from blood. This sequence originates from a person between 18 and 75 years old in good health. CDR3 sequence reads: CASSRSGTGGIGELFF. In nucleotides, the CDR3 is TGTGCCAGCTCACGCTCCGGGACAGGGGGCATCGGGGAGCTGTTTTTT.